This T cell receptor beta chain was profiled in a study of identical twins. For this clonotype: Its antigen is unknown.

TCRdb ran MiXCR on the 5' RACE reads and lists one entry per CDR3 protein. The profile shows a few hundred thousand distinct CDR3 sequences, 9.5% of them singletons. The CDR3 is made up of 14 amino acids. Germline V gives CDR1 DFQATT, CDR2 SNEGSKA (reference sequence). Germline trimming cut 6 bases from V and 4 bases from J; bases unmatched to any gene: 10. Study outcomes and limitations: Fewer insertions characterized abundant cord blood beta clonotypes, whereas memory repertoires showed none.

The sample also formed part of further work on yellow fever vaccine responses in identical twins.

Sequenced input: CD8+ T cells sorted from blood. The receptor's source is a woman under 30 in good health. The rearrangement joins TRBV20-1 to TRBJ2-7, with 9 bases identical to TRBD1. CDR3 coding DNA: TGCAGTGCCAACAACAGGGGGCTTGGGTACGAGCAGTACTTC. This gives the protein CSANNRGLGYEQYF.